This is a list of T cell receptor beta chains from one sample in a study of shared clonotypes between healthy human individuals. Using immunoSEQ multiplex PCR, the repertoire was profiled, and TCRdb retains in-frame clones only, with some absent. The table lists roughly 680,000 clones, 72% of them singletons. The specimen was memory CD4+ T cells sorted from blood. The receptors were gathered from a woman under 40 in good health. Both conserved end residues are part of each CDR3. The D gene is left open where the match is weak. Expanded clones get a size class; other rows say once, few or many, or leave the size out.

cdr3_length	d_call	clone_size	v_call	j_call	cdr3_nt	cdr3_aa
16	TRBD2	many	TRBV5-8	TRBJ2-1	TGTGCCAGCAGCGCTGGGACTAGCGGGAGCCTATCAGAGCAGTTCTTC	CASSAGTSGSLSEQFF
15	TRBD2	few	TRBV27	TRBJ2-5	TGTGCCAGCAGTTTATCCCCCGGGAGGGGAGAGACCCAGTACTTC	CASSLSPGRGETQYF
14	NA	NA	TRBV9	TRBJ2-2	TGTGCCAGCAGCCCCCGGGCTACCTCCGGGGAGCTGTTTTTT	CASSPRATSGELFF
15	NA	NA	TRBV5-1	TRBJ1-2	TGCGCCAGCAGCTTAACAGGGAGCGAGGTATATGGCTACACCTTC	CASSLTGSEVYGYTF
16	TRBD1	NA	TRBV28	TRBJ2-7	TGTGCCAGCAGGCCCTCCGGGACAGCAATAACCTACGAGCAGTACTTC	CASRPSGTAITYEQYF
18	TRBD2	NA	TRBV7-9	TRBJ2-7	TGTGCCAGCAGCCCGTCCGGGACTAGCGGGAGTAGGTCCTACGAGCAGTACTTC	CASSPSGTSGSRSYEQYF
14	NA	NA	TRBV11-3	TRBJ1-2	TGTGCCAGCAGGGTCGCGGGGGACAACTATGGCTACACCTTC	CASRVAGDNYGYTF
15	NA	few	TRBV6-5	TRBJ2-6	TGTGCCAGCAGTTGGGGTGCGGCTGGGGCCAACGTCCTGACTTTC	CASSWGAAGANVLTF
13	NA	NA	TRBV6-5	TRBJ1-2	TGTGCCAGCAGTTACCGAGTGGAGGATGGCTACACCTTC	CASSYRVEDGYTF
14	NA	NA	TRBV27	TRBJ1-3	TGTGCCAGCAGTTTAAGTCGGATGGAAGGCACCATATATTTT	CASSLSRMEGTIYF
17	TRBD2	NA	TRBV30	TRBJ2-3	TGTGCCTGGAAAACTGAAAGGACTAGCGGGAGCCCAGATACGCAGTATTTT	CAWKTERTSGSPDTQYF
17	TRBD2	once	TRBV25-1	TRBJ2-7	TGTGCCAGCAGTGAAAGAATGCGGGAGAGAGCTCTTGACGAGCAGTACTTC	CASSERMRERALDEQYF
14	TRBD1	NA	TRBV15	TRBJ1-4	TGTGCCACCGGACAGGGTTGGGGAAATGAAAAACTGTTTTTT	CATGQGWGNEKLFF
17	NA	NA	TRBV5-4	TRBJ1-1	TGTGCCAGCAGCTTGGCCGGGGGAGACTTCGGTCCCACTGAAGCTTTCTTT	CASSLAGGDFGPTEAFF
15	TRBD1	NA	TRBV5-1	TRBJ1-4	TGCGCCAGCAGCGCGGAGGGACAGGGTAATGAAAAACTGTTTTTT	CASSAEGQGNEKLFF
18	TRBD2	many	TRBV5-1	TRBJ2-1	TGCGCCAGCAGCTCACTAGCGGGAGGGCCAATTGGGTACAATGAGCAGTTCTTC	CASSSLAGGPIGYNEQFF
14	NA	NA	TRBV19	TRBJ1-1	TGTGCCAGTAGTATGATCGGAGGGGACACTGAAGCTTTCTTT	CASSMIGGDTEAFF
14	NA	NA	TRBV5-1	TRBJ2-5	TGCGCCAGCAGCTTGAATTCTGTCCAAGAGACCCAGTACTTC	CASSLNSVQETQYF
15	NA	NA	TRBV28	TRBJ1-3	TGTGCCAGCAGTTTTAGGCCGAGCTCTGGAAACACCATATATTTT	CASSFRPSSGNTIYF
15	TRBD1	NA	TRBV27	TRBJ1-1	TGTGCCAGCAGTCCTGGGGACAGGGTAAAGACTGAAGCTTTCTTT	CASSPGDRVKTEAFF
17	NA	NA	TRBV5-1	TRBJ2-4	TGCGCCAGCAGCTTAGAATGGGGGGGCGGTGCCAAAAACATTCAGTACTTC	CASSLEWGGGAKNIQYF
12	NA	NA	TRBV7-8	TRBJ2-7	TGTGCCAGCAGCGGCAGCGGTCTCGAGCAGTACTTC	CASSGSGLEQYF
17	TRBD2	NA	TRBV30	TRBJ2-2	TGTGCCTGGAGTGTATGGCTAGCGGGAGGCGTAGGCGGGGAGCTGTTTTTT	CAWSVWLAGGVGGELFF
14	TRBD1	many	TRBV19	TRBJ1-5	TGTGCCAGTAATCAGGGGGCGAGCAATCAGCCCCAGCATTTT	CASNQGASNQPQHF
13	TRBD2	NA	TRBV6-6	TRBJ2-7	TGTGCCAGCAGGAAGCGGGAGGGCTACGAGCAGTACTTC	CASRKREGYEQYF
15	TRBD2	NA	TRBV27	TRBJ2-2	TGTGCCAGCAGTTCTAGCGGGAGGAACACCGGGGAGCTGTTTTTT	CASSSSGRNTGELFF
13	NA	NA	TRBV6-6	TRBJ2-3	TGTGCCAGCACCCGCTGGCAGGCTGATACGCAGTATTTT	CASTRWQADTQYF
11	NA	NA	TRBV20-1	TRBJ1-2	TGCAGTGCTAGGCGGCCCACTGGCTACACCTTC	CSARRPTGYTF
14	TRBD1	once	TRBV5-1	TRBJ1-5	TGCGCCAGCAGCGTCGGACAGGGAAGTCAGCCCCAGCATTTT	CASSVGQGSQPQHF
17	TRBD2	NA	TRBV6-1	TRBJ2-3	TGTGCCAGCAGTGTAGCAAGGACTAGCGGGAGGTCTGATACGCAGTATTTT	CASSVARTSGRSDTQYF
17	TRBD2	NA	TRBV5-4	TRBJ2-3	TGTGCCAGCAGCTCAAAGCTTACTAGCGGGAGGGCAGATACGCAGTATTTT	CASSSKLTSGRADTQYF
18	NA	NA	TRBV5-4	TRBJ2-2	TGTGCCAGCAGCTTGGGGCCCCGGCGTTCTGCGAACACCGGGGAGCTGTTTTTT	CASSLGPRRSANTGELFF
13	NA	few	TRBV2	TRBJ1-1	TGTGCCAGCAGTGAAGAGGGGAACACTGAAGCTTTCTTT	CASSEEGNTEAFF
13	NA	NA	TRBV7-2	TRBJ2-7	TGTGCCAGCAGCTTAGCTCCGGACAGCGAGCAGTACTTC	CASSLAPDSEQYF
20	TRBD1	NA	TRBV4-1	TRBJ2-6	TGCGCCAGCAGCCAAGATCGGTGGCAGGGGGCCTCTCTTGGGGCCAACGTCCTGACTTTC	CASSQDRWQGASLGANVLTF
15	NA	many	TRBV28	TRBJ2-7	TGTGCCAGCAGTTTATACGGCGGGGACTCCTACGAGCAGTACTTC	CASSLYGGDSYEQYF
11	NA	few	TRBV4-1	TRBJ2-7	TGCGCCAGCAGCCGCAAGGGGGGGCGTGAGTTC	CASSRKGGREF
15	TRBD1	NA	TRBV11-2	TRBJ2-2	TGTGCCAGCGTACCCCCGACAGGGATTGTCGGGGAGCTGTTTTTT	CASVPPTGIVGELFF
15	TRBD1	NA	TRBV28	TRBJ1-4	TGTGCCAGCAGAGATCGACAGGGCTCGTCTGAAAAACTGTTTTTT	CASRDRQGSSEKLFF
13	NA	NA	TRBV10-1	TRBJ2-1	TGCGCCAGCAGTGAATTGGCTAATGTTGGGCAGTTCTTC	CASSELANVGQFF
17	NA	once	TRBV5-1	TRBJ2-3	TGCGCCAGCAGCTTGGCGCGGGGATCAGGGATGGCGGGTACGCAGTATTTT	CASSLARGSGMAGTQYF
14	TRBD2	NA	TRBV5-1	TRBJ2-1	TGCGCCAGCAGCTGGGAGGACGGGAGGGCCGGGCAGTTCTTC	CASSWEDGRAGQFF
15	TRBD2	NA	TRBV5-4	TRBJ2-3	TGTGCCAGCAGCCCAACTAGCGGACTTAGAGATACGCAGTATTTT	CASSPTSGLRDTQYF
13	NA	NA	TRBV7-7	TRBJ1-1	TGTGCCAGCAGCTTCCAAGAAAACACTGAAGCTTTCTTT	CASSFQENTEAFF
14	NA	NA	TRBV5-4	TRBJ1-5	TGTGCCAGCAGCTTGGGTGGCGGAGGTCAGCCCCAGCATTTT	CASSLGGGGQPQHF
11	NA	NA	TRBV6-5	TRBJ2-5	TGTGCCAGCAGTTACGGGGGGACCCAGTACTTC	CASSYGGTQYF
13	NA	NA	TRBV28	TRBJ1-5	TGTGCCAGCAGTTTTGACGGGGTAGAGCCCCAGCATTTT	CASSFDGVEPQHF
12	NA	few	TRBV5-1	TRBJ1-4	TGCGCCAGCAGCCCCGAGGGTGAAAAACTGTTTTTT	CASSPEGEKLFF
14	TRBD1	few	TRBV28	TRBJ1-2	TGTGCCACGACAGGGGCGGGGATTACGAATGGCTACACCTTC	CATTGAGITNGYTF
14	NA	many	TRBV27	TRBJ1-5	TGTGCCAGCAGTTTAAGCCCGGATGTCCAGCCCCAGCATTTT	CASSLSPDVQPQHF
16	TRBD1	NA	TRBV4-1	TRBJ2-7	TGCGCCAGCAGCCAAGATCAGGGACAGGGGGCCTACGAGCAGTACTTC	CASSQDQGQGAYEQYF
15	TRBD1	once	TRBV7-9	TRBJ2-2	TGTGCCAGCAGCGTCAGCAGGGGGCTTGCGGGGGAGCTGTTTTTT	CASSVSRGLAGELFF
16	TRBD1	NA	TRBV7-9	TRBJ2-7	TGTGCCAGCAGTCCTAGCCTGGGGACAGGAACCTACGAGCAGTACTTC	CASSPSLGTGTYEQYF
14	TRBD1	NA	TRBV6-1	TRBJ2-7	TGTGCCAGCAGTGTGGGACAGGGGGCCCACGAGCAGTACTTC	CASSVGQGAHEQYF
16	TRBD1	few	TRBV6-4	TRBJ2-7	TGTGCCAGCAGTGCCCACCCGGGACAGGGAATTTACGAGCAGTACTTC	CASSAHPGQGIYEQYF
13	TRBD1	few	TRBV19	TRBJ1-5	TGTGCCACCGGACAGGGGGGGAATCAGCCCCAGCATTTT	CATGQGGNQPQHF